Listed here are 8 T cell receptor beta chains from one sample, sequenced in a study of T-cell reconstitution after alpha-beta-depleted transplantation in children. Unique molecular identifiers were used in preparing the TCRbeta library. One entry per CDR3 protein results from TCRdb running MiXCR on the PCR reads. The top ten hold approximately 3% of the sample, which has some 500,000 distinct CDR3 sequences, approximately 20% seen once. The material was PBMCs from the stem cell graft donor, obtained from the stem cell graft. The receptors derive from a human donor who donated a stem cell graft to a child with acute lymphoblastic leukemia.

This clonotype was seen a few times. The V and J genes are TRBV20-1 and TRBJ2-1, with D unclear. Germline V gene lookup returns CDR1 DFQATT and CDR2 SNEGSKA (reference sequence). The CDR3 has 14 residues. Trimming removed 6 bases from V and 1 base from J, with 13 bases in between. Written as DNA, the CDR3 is TGCAGTGCAGTCGCGGCGTTATCCTACAATGAGCAGTTCTTC. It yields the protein CSAVAALSYNEQFF.

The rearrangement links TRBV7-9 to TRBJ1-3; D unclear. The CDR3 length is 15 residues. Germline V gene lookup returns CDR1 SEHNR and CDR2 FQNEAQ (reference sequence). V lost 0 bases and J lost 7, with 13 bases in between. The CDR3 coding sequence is TGTGCCAGCAGCTTAGCGTCAGCAGATTCTAACACCATATATTTT. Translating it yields CASSLASADSNTIYF.

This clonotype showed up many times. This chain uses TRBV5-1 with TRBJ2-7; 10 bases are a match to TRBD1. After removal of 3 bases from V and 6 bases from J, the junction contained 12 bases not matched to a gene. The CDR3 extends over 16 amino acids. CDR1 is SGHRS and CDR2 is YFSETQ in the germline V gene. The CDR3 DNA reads TGCGCCAGCAGCTCGACTCCATCCGGACAGGGGGGCGAGCAGTACTTC. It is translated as CASSSTPSGQGGEQYF.

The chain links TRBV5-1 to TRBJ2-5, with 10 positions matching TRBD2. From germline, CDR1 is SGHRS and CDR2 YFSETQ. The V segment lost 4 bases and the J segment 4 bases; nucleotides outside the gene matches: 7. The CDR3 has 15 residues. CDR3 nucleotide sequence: TGCGCCAGCAGCGCCGGGACTAGCGATCGAGAGACCCAGTACTTC. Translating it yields CASSAGTSDRETQYF.

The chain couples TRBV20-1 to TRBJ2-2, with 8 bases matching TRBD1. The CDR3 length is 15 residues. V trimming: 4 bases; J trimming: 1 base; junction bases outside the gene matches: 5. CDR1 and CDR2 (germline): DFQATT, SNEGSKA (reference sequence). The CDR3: CSATRDRGNTGELFF. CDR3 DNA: TGCAGTGCTACCCGAGACAGGGGGAACACCGGGGAGCTGTTTTTT.

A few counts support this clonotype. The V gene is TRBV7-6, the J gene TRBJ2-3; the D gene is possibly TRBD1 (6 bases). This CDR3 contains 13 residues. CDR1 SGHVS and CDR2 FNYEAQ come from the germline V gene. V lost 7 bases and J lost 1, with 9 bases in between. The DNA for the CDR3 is TGTGCCAGCACCCCAGGGGGCACAGATACGCAGTATTTT. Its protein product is CASTPGGTDTQYF.

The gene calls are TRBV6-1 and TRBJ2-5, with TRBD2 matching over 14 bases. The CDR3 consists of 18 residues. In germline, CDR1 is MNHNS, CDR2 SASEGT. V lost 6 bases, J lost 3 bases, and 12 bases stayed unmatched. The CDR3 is CASSPGTSGGPSKETQYF. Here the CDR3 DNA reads TGTGCCAGCAGCCCTGGGACTAGCGGGGGTCCATCAAAAGAGACCCAGTACTTC.

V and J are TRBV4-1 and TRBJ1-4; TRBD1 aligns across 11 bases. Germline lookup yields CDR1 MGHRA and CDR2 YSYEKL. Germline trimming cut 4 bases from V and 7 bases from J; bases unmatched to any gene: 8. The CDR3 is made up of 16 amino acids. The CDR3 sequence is CASSPYGGTGGEKLFF. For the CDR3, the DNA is TGCGCCAGCAGCCCCTACGGAGGGACAGGGGGTGAAAAACTGTTTTTT.